This entry describes one T cell receptor (beta chain). This sample was taken from a study of shared clonotypes between healthy human individuals. Profiling relied on immunoSEQ multiplex PCR, and the TCRdb table lists in-frame clones only, not all of them. The table has a few million clones, approximately 94% seen once. The germline gives CDR1 MNHEY, CDR2 SVGAGI. V lost 7 bases to trimming and J lost 4 bases; unmatched junction nucleotides: 4. CDR3 length: 14 residues. The material sequenced was naive CD4+ T cells sorted from blood. Subset denoted: CD45RA+ positively selected. This receptor was taken from a young man in good health. V usage is TRBV6-5 and J usage is TRBJ1-6; 7 nucleotides line up with TRBD1. CDR3 coding DNA: TGTGCCAGCACTACGACAGGGTATAATTCACCCCTCCACTTT. The encoded protein is CASTTTGYNSPLHF.